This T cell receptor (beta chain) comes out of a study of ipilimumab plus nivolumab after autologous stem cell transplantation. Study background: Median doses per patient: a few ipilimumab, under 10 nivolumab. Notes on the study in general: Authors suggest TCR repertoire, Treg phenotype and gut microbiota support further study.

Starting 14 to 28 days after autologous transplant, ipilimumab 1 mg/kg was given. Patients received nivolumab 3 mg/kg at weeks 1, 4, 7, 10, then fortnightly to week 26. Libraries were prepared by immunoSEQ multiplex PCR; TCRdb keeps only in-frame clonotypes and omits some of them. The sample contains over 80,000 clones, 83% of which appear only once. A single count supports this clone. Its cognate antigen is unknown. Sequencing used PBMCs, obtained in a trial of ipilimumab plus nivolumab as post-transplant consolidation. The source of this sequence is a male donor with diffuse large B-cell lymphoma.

The CDR3 here is CASSQDAGAQNIQYF. CDR3 DNA: TGTGCCAGCTCACAGGACGCGGGGGCCCAAAACATTCAGTACTTC. The rearrangement joins TRBV18 to TRBJ2-4, with D perhaps matching TRBD2 (7 bases). Looked up from germline, CDR1 is KGHSH and CDR2 is LQKENI. This CDR3 has 15 amino acids. V shed 4 bases and J shed 5 bases, with 15 bases lying between them.